These T cell receptor beta chains were read from a single sample in a study of blood T cell repertoires in COVID-19. Data came from immunoSEQ multiplex PCR; TCRdb stores just in-frame clones and leaves some out. This table holds over 100,000 clones, about 89% found once. Sequenced input: peripheral blood. These receptor sequences come from a woman in her 70s with COVID-19, enrolled during active disease. The CDR3 runs from the conserved cysteine through the conserved F or W. The D gene is left open where the match is weak.

TRBV28	TRBD1	TRBJ1-2	14	CASSLPGQGYGYTF
TRBV10-3	TRBD2	TRBJ2-1	13	CAIRDSSGDEQFF
TRBV7-9	TRBD2	TRBJ2-3	17	CASSLPLRGGSTDTQYF
TRBV7-3	TRBD2	TRBJ2-1	20	CASSPIGLAGGPNPYNEQFF
TRBV19	.	TRBJ2-1	18	CASSIAPAGTWDHNEQFF
TRBV20-1	TRBD1	TRBJ1-5	15	CSASKSGQSNQPQHF
TRBV6-5	.	TRBJ1-4	14	CASTGAGLGEKLFF
TRBV27	TRBD1	TRBJ1-6	15	CASSRQGSYNSPLHF
TRBV5-1	.	TRBJ2-5	12	CASSYNQETQYF
TRBV28	.	TRBJ1-1	12	CASRPGWTEAFF
TRBV7-9	TRBD1	TRBJ1-4	15	CASSPGDRGLEKLFF
TRBV5-4	.	TRBJ2-5	12	CAIGGAKETQYF
TRBV24-1	TRBD1	TRBJ1-4	17	CATSDPGQGATNEKLFF
TRBV10-3	.	TRBJ2-1	16	CAIRGGRTRDHNEQFF
TRBV2	TRBD1	TRBJ2-5	15	CASSSDRGGSETQYF
TRBV5-1	.	TRBJ2-2	15	CASSLGGTTTGELFF
TRBV20-1	.	TRBJ2-7	11	CSAGGGYEQYF
TRBV27	.	TRBJ1-6	16	CASSFRGGGVNSPLHF
TRBV30	.	TRBJ1-1	13	CAWSKGEFTEAFF
TRBV19	.	TRBJ2-2	17	CASSMFRGAANTGELFF
TRBV2	.	TRBJ2-7	15	CASSDDRVGGHEQYF
TRBV24-1	TRBD1	TRBJ2-1	14	CATRAGTAANEQFF